This passage covers 18 T cell receptor beta chains from one sample sequenced in a study of T-cell reconstitution after alpha-beta-depleted transplantation in children. Library preparation (for TCRbeta) was performed with unique molecular identifiers. TCRdb fed the PCR reads into MiXCR, producing one record per CDR3 protein. The sample shows around 700,000 distinct CDR3 sequences, 13% of them seen only once. Material: PBMCs, obtained before TCRalphabeta/CD19-depleted stem cell transplant. All receptors derive from a girl between 2 and 10 years old with congenital amegakaryocytic thrombocytopenia, due to receive a stem cell transplant.

This clonotype was recorded only once. The chain joins TRBV2 to TRBJ2-5; 9 nucleotides match TRBD2. Germline loops: CDR1 SNHLY, CDR2 FYNNEI. Trimming took 7 bases from V and 0 from J; bases not matched to a gene: 6. The CDR3 consists of 15 residues. CDR3 residues: CASIGSGSYQETQYF. The CDR3 nucleotides are TGTGCCAGCATAGGTAGCGGGAGCTACCAAGAGACCCAGTACTTC.

There are a few counts of this clonotype. This sequence joins TRBV12-3 or TRBV12-4 and TRBJ2-7; TRBD2 matches 12 bases. The CDR3 totals 16 residues. After removal of 6 bases from V and 7 bases from J, the junction contained 13 bases not matched to a gene. The CDR3 sequence is CASSPSLGLAGREQYF. CDR3 bases: TGTGCCAGCAGCCCCTCACTTGGACTAGCGGGAAGGGAGCAGTACTTC.

Details on this clonotype: A single base separates this from a much larger clone, so it may be a read error. V gene TRBV20-1 combines with J gene TRBJ2-5, with D possibly called TRBD1 or TRBD2 (5 bases each). Germline V lookup: CDR1 DFQATT, CDR2 SNEGSKA (reference sequence). With 3 bases removed from V and 7 bases from J, the gap between germline ends came to 18 bases. This CDR3 contains 14 residues. The CDR3, as DNA: TGCAGTGCTAGTACGGGGCTCGGGATGTGGACCCAGTACTTC. This gives the protein CSASTGLGMWTQYF.

The table lists this clonotype with a few counts. The genes are TRBV24-1 and TRBJ2-3; 7 bases match TRBD1. The length of the CDR3 is 17 residues. From germline, CDR1 is KGHDR and CDR2 SFDVKD. Trimming at V came to 4 bases and at J to 0 bases, leaving 9 bases not matched to a gene. The CDR3 region has the DNA TGTGCCACCAGTGAAGAACAGGGGCCTCGCAGCACAGATACGCAGTATTTT. Amino acid sequence: CATSEEQGPRSTDTQYF.

This clonotype was seen more than once but under ten times. The chain employs TRBV11-2 and TRBJ2-1; D is unclear. From germline, CDR1 is SGHAT and CDR2 FQNNGV. The CDR3 covers 14 residues. V lost 6 bases and J 0 bases, leaving 9 bases between the germline ends. CDR3 region: CASSGLVSYNEQFF. CDR3 coding DNA: TGTGCCAGCAGTGGGCTGGTCTCCTACAATGAGCAGTTCTTC.

This clonotype appeared a few times. The rearrangement links TRBV20-1 to TRBJ2-1; perhaps D is TRBD1 or TRBD2 (6 bases each). The V end lost 5 bases, the J end lost 3 bases, and 14 bases lay between the germline ends. This CDR3 contains 14 residues. Germline CDR1 and CDR2: DFQATT and SNEGSKA (reference sequence). The CDR3 spells CSALPRGLYNEQFF. CDR3 DNA sequence: TGCAGTGCTCTCCCCAGGGGACTCTACAATGAGCAGTTCTTC.

The chain recombines TRBV11-2 with TRBJ2-1, with a tentative D call TRBD2 (7 bases). Germline CDR1 reads SGHAT; CDR2 reads FQNNGV. Trimming left V 3 bases short and J 0 bases short, with 18 bases between. There are 18 residues in the CDR3. The CDR3 region has the DNA TGTGCCAGCAGCTTGGTAGGGGGGGTCTCCAGCTCCTACAATGAGCAGTTCTTC. This translates into CASSLVGGVSSSYNEQFF.

The V and J genes are TRBV5-1 and TRBJ2-2, with 8 bases identical to TRBD2. Germline values: CDR1 SGHRS, CDR2 YFSETQ. V lost 3 bases, J lost 3 bases, and 10 bases stayed unmatched. This CDR3 comprises 17 residues. The CDR3 reads CASSYPGLETYTGELFF. The CDR3 DNA reads as TGCGCCAGCAGCTACCCGGGACTAGAAACCTACACCGGGGAGCTGTTTTTT.

The sample holds many counts of this clonotype. This chain connects TRBV7-9 to TRBJ2-5; 10 bases are a match to TRBD1. This CDR3 is built from 15 residues. The germline V gene encodes CDR1 SEHNR and CDR2 FQNEAQ (reference sequence). Germline trimming cut 6 bases from V and 6 bases from J; bases unmatched to any gene: 10. Here the CDR3 reads CASRSRDRGWKTQYF. For the CDR3, the DNA is TGTGCCAGCAGGTCCCGGGACAGGGGATGGAAGACCCAGTACTTC.

This chain connects TRBV29-1 to TRBJ1-2; possibly TRBD1 for D (6 bases). This CDR3 contains 14 residues. Germline CDR1 is SQVTM and CDR2 is ANQGSEA. V lost 7 bases to trimming and J lost 8 bases, with 23 bases between them. CDR3 protein: CSAVNVAGAGGYTF. DNA for the CDR3: TGCAGCGCTGTTAATGTAGCGGGGGCTGGAGGCTACACCTTC.

The V gene is TRBV11-3, the J gene TRBJ1-1, with D unresolved. The CDR3 length is 13 residues. Per the germline V gene, CDR1 is SGHNT and CDR2 is YENEEA. V was pared by 0 bases and J by 7 bases, with 9 bases between. In DNA form, the CDR3 reads TGTGCCAGCAGCTTAGATCGGAAGATTGAAGCTTTCTTT. Its translation is CASSLDRKIEAFF.

There are a few counts of this clonotype. The chain has TRBV20-1 and TRBJ2-1; no firm D call. V was clipped by 3 bases and J by 8 bases, with 11 bases between them. The CDR3 is made up of 12 amino acids. The germline gives CDR1 DFQATT, CDR2 SNEGSKA (reference sequence). CDR3 residues: CSASLSGYEQFF. The CDR3 DNA is TGCAGTGCTAGTCTAAGTGGCTATGAGCAGTTCTTC.

V gene TRBV5-1 combines with J gene TRBJ2-3; 8 nucleotides line up with TRBD1. The length of the CDR3 is 16 residues. Germline lookup yields CDR1 SGHRS and CDR2 YFSETQ. The ends lost 4 bases at V and 4 bases at J; junction bases unmatched: 11. CDR3 bases: TGCGCCAGCAGCCCCGAGGGACAGGTCCAAGCAGATACGCAGTATTTT. The encoded protein is CASSPEGQVQADTQYF.

The CDR3 loop is CASKIYEQYF. Here the CDR3 DNA reads TGTGCCAGCAAAATCTACGAGCAGTACTTC. V is TRBV2 and J is TRBJ2-7; no firm D call. V gave up 7 bases and J gave up 3 bases, with 4 bases separating them. CDR3 size: 10 residues. CDR1 SNHLY and CDR2 FYNNEI come from the germline V gene.

In this sample, this clonotype turned up a few times. This chain connects TRBV5-5 to TRBJ1-2, with 8 bases lining up with TRBD1. With 4 bases clipped from V and 2 bases from J, the junction kept 7 bases outside the gene matches. The CDR3 has 15 amino acids. The germline CDR1 and CDR2 sequences are SGHKS and YYEKEE (reference sequence). CDR3 amino acids: CASSPTGTGNYGYTF. The CDR3 DNA is TGTGCCAGCAGCCCCACGGGGACAGGCAACTATGGCTACACCTTC.

This clonotype was seen more than once but under ten times. The V call is TRBV5-1, the J call TRBJ2-7; 9 bases align to TRBD1. V trimming: 5 bases; J trimming: 4 bases; junction bases outside the gene matches: 7. The CDR3 loop spans 14 amino acids. The V gene's germline CDR1 is SGHRS and CDR2 YFSETQ. CDR3 DNA: TGCGCCAGCAGGACGGGACAGGGAAGGTACGAGCAGTACTTC. Its translation is CASRTGQGRYEQYF.

This clonotype was seen ten or more times. The chain combines TRBV12-3 or TRBV12-4 with TRBJ1-5; D gene uncertain. This CDR3 region has 12 residues. Trimming took 4 bases from V and 4 from J, leaving 5 bases between them. The CDR3 here is CASSYRNQPQHF. In DNA form, the CDR3 reads TGTGCCAGCAGTTATCGGAATCAGCCCCAGCATTTT.

Many counts were recorded for this clonotype. The J gene is TRBJ2-1, the V gene TRBV7-9; the match to TRBD1 covers 9 bases. This CDR3 has 13 amino acids. CDR1 is SEHNR and CDR2 is FQNEAQ in the germline V gene (reference sequence). J gave up 8 bases and V 3 bases, and 2 bases lay outside the gene matches. The DNA for the CDR3 is TGTGCCAGCAGCTTCCGACAGGGGGATGAGCAGTTCTTC. This sequence encodes CASSFRQGDEQFF.